This TCR beta chain originates from a study of T cell responses to AZD1222 COVID-19 vaccine. The V end was cut by 11 bases, the J end by 0 bases, with 13 bases between. Germline values: CDR1 MNHEY, CDR2 SVGAGI. CDR3 length: 13 residues. Data came from immunoSEQ multiplex PCR; TCRdb stores just in-frame clones and leaves some out. The data show approximately 150,000 clones, over 85% seen once. The chain couples TRBV6-5 to TRBJ2-5; D might be TRBD1 (6 bases). The source was peripheral blood, collected on day 0 of AZD1222 vaccination. This TCR was sampled from an adult in good health. The CDR3 loop is CASGVLYQETQYF. The CDR3 DNA sequence: TGTGCCTCAGGGGTCCTGTACCAAGAGACCCAGTACTTC.